This TCR beta chain was sequenced in a study of early T cells in non-severe SARS-CoV-2 infection. Study as a whole: Sequenced bulk RNA came from whole blood that was unsorted, and chains were unpaired. Whole-study results and caveats: VDJdb-based annotation leaned toward anti-spike CD8 responses and missed private and CD4 specificities.

Germline V gene sequence: CDR1 DFQATT, CDR2 SNEGSKA (reference sequence). The V gene end was trimmed by 3 bases and the J gene end by 1 base; junction bases not matched to a gene: 3. This CDR3 spans 15 amino acids. In its sample, this clonotype was seen many times. Its antigen is currently unknown. cDNA molecules, individually, were tagged with unique molecular identifiers. TCRdb fed the 5' RACE reads into MiXCR, producing one record per CDR3 protein. The table includes around 50,000 distinct CDR3 sequences, around 10% detected once. Material for sequencing was whole blood. The sequence came from an adult who was a healthcare worker with PCR-confirmed SARS-CoV-2 infection or an uninfected control (not recorded which). The J gene is TRBJ2-1, the V gene TRBV20-1; 10 bases are a match to TRBD2. CDR3: CSASLAGVSYNEQFF. The CDR3 bases are TGCAGTGCTAGTCTAGCGGGAGTGTCCTACAATGAGCAGTTCTTC.